The 25 T cell receptor beta chains below all came from one sample that was sequenced in a study of blood T cell repertoires in COVID-19. TCRdb's copy holds only in-frame clones and misses some; the assay was immunoSEQ multiplex PCR. The sample carries roughly 310,000 clones, roughly 90% recorded once. Sequencing used PBMCs or T cells enriched from blood (not recorded which). The receptors come from a man aged 55 to 70 who had recovered from COVID-19.

CDR3 in amino acids: CASSRKLAGDNEQFF. DNA of the CDR3: TGTGCCAGCAGCCGTAAACTAGCGGGGGACAATGAGCAGTTCTTC. The chain uses TRBV11-3 and TRBJ2-1, with 11 positions matching TRBD2. CDR1 is SGHNT, CDR2 YENEEA, per germline. CDR3 size: 15 residues. The V and J ends lost 5 bases and 5 bases, in that order; junction bases with no gene match: 5.

J is TRBJ1-4 and V is TRBV11-2, with D hard to call. Trimming stripped 5 bases from V and 4 bases from J, with 11 bases between. Germline V gives CDR1 SGHAT, CDR2 FQNNGV. The CDR3 is 14 residues long. The CDR3 DNA is TGTGCCAGCAGCCCCAATCGCGTTAATGAAAAACTGTTTTTT. This codes for CASSPNRVNEKLFF.

This chain links TRBV27 with TRBJ1-4; the D is unclear. This CDR3 spans 14 amino acids. From germline, CDR1 is MNHEY and CDR2 SMNVEV (reference sequence). V was clipped by 5 bases and J by 7 bases, with 14 bases between them. CDR3: CASSTFQRPEKLFF. The CDR3 DNA is TGTGCCAGCAGTACCTTCCAGCGGCCTGAAAAACTGTTTTTT.

This chain joins TRBV4-3 and TRBJ1-1; D uncertain. Germline V lookup: CDR1 LGHNA, CDR2 YSLEER. The CDR3 extends over 14 amino acids. V lost 4 bases and J 3 bases, leaving 12 bases between the germline ends. CDR3 loop: CASSPHRRDTEAFF. The CDR3 nucleotides are TGCGCCAGCAGCCCCCATCGGAGGGACACTGAAGCTTTCTTT.

The chain carries TRBV19 and TRBJ2-1; D is possibly TRBD2 (5 bases). V lost 3 bases and J 0 bases, leaving 9 bases between the germline ends. From germline, CDR1 is LNHDA and CDR2 SQIVND (reference sequence). This CDR3 has 15 amino acids. The CDR3 DNA is TGTGCCAGTAGTATCATAGCGTACTCCTACAATGAGCAGTTCTTC. The encoded protein is CASSIIAYSYNEQFF.

The rearrangement uses TRBV9 and TRBJ2-1; no definite D call. CDR1 SGDLS and CDR2 YYNGEE come from the germline V gene. V gave up 0 bases and J gave up 9 bases, with 4 bases separating them. CDR3 size: 11 residues. Here the CDR3 reads CASSVGGEQFF. The CDR3 region has the DNA TGTGCCAGCAGCGTAGGAGGTGAGCAGTTCTTC.

V gene TRBV19 combines with J gene TRBJ1-3; D ambiguous. The CDR3 extends over 14 amino acids. Germline assignment: CDR1 LNHDA and CDR2 SQIVND (reference sequence). V was trimmed by 5 bases and J by 2 bases, leaving 10 bases between them. The CDR3 DNA reads as TGTGCCAGTAGTGAGCCCCCTCCTGGAAACACCATATATTTT. As protein: CASSEPPPGNTIYF.

This chain connects TRBV5-4 to TRBJ1-3, with TRBD1 matching 8 bases. Germline assignment: CDR1 SGHNT and CDR2 YYREEE (reference sequence). The CDR3 sequence is 15 residues long. V lost 4 bases to trimming and J lost 1 base; unmatched junction nucleotides: 4. The CDR3 spells CASSEDRGSGNTIYF. For the CDR3, the DNA is TGTGCCAGCAGCGAAGACAGGGGTTCTGGAAACACCATATATTTT.

This clone was detected only once. The genes are TRBV27 and TRBJ1-6; TRBD1 might be the D (5 bases). CDR3 size: 15 residues. Germline lookup yields CDR1 MNHEY and CDR2 SMNVEV (reference sequence). Trimming cost V 4 bases and J 10 bases, with 17 bases left between them. CDR3 nucleotides: TGTGCCAGCAGTTACCTTCAGGGATTTCGGTCACCCCTCCACTTT. Encoded protein: CASSYLQGFRSPLHF.

The chain joins TRBV18 to TRBJ2-2, with TRBD1 identical over 10 bases. J was trimmed by 5 bases and V by 4 bases; bases with no gene match: 7. This CDR3 is built from 16 residues. Per the germline V gene, CDR1 is KGHSH and CDR2 is LQKENI. The CDR3 loop is CASSQTGTGATGELFF. CDR3 nucleotides: TGTGCCAGCTCACAGACCGGGACAGGGGCGACCGGGGAGCTGTTTTTT.

The rearrangement uses TRBV24-1 and TRBJ2-1, with 10 bases lining up with TRBD2. V lost 4 bases, J lost 3 bases, and 5 bases stayed unmatched. The CDR3 length is 16 residues. Germline CDR1 reads KGHDR; CDR2 reads SFDVKD. This CDR3 is CATSDPGLADYNEQFF. CDR3 nucleotide sequence: TGTGCCACCAGTGACCCTGGACTAGCGGACTACAATGAGCAGTTCTTC.

The V gene is TRBV5-1, the J gene TRBJ2-2, with 12 bases fitting TRBD2. Germline CDR1 SGHRS, CDR2 YFSETQ. The CDR3 covers 15 residues. After removal of 6 bases from V and 4 bases from J, the junction contained 4 bases not matched to a gene. The CDR3 DNA sequence: TGCGCCAGCACCTTACTAGCGGGGGGCACCGGGGAGCTGTTTTTT. As protein: CASTLLAGGTGELFF.

This chain uses TRBV5-1 with TRBJ2-1, with TRBD2 identical over 12 bases. Trimming cost V 0 bases and J 15 bases; bases outside gene matches: 10. The CDR3 has 15 residues. Germline CDR1 SGHRS, CDR2 YFSETQ. CDR3 nucleotide sequence: TGCGCCAGCAGCTTGGAACTAGCGGGAGGAGAAAAAAGGTTCTTC. This encodes CASSLELAGGEKRFF.

The V call is TRBV5-4, the J call TRBJ1-5, with 8 positions matching TRBD1. In germline, CDR1 is SGHNT, CDR2 YYREEE (reference sequence). CDR3 length: 15 residues. Trimming cost V 5 bases and J 1 base; bases outside gene matches: 5. CDR3 sequence: CASSPGTGSNQPQHF. The DNA of the CDR3 is TGTGCCAGCAGTCCCGGGACAGGAAGCAATCAGCCCCAGCATTTT.

The chain links TRBV11-3 to TRBJ2-1; a possible D gene is TRBD2 (5 bases). CDR1 is SGHNT, CDR2 YENEEA, per germline. CDR3 length: 15 residues. V was pared by 1 base and J by 6 bases, with 13 bases between. The CDR3 DNA reads as TGTGCCAGCAGCTTAGCCGGTCAACGGGGCAATGAGCAGTTCTTC. Translation gives CASSLAGQRGNEQFF.

The V call is TRBV11-2, the J call TRBJ1-2; 7 bases match TRBD1. The length of the CDR3 is 13 residues. Germline V gives CDR1 SGHAT, CDR2 FQNNGV. V was clipped by 5 bases and J by 6 bases; unmatched bases: 6. CDR3 region: CASSRQGWNGYTF. CDR3 DNA sequence: TGTGCCAGCAGCCGACAGGGATGGAATGGCTACACCTTC.

J is TRBJ1-5 and V is TRBV6-6; D perhaps matches TRBD1 (5 bases). Trimming left V 8 bases short and J 5 bases short, with 7 bases between. This CDR3 contains 11 residues. CDR1 and CDR2 from the germline V gene are MNHNY and SVGAGI (reference sequence). CDR3 protein: CASGGDQPQHF. DNA for the CDR3: TGTGCCAGCGGAGGGGATCAGCCCCAGCATTTT.

This rearrangement joins TRBV27 to TRBJ2-7, with 8 bases matching TRBD1. This CDR3 region has 14 residues. Per germline, CDR1 MNHEY and CDR2 SMNVEV (reference sequence). With 3 bases clipped from V and 6 bases from J, the junction kept 7 bases outside the gene matches. Written as DNA, the CDR3 is TGTGCCAGCAGTTTTCGGACAGGGTTCTCCGAGCAGTACTTC. Its translation is CASSFRTGFSEQYF.

The genes are TRBV3-1 (or the pseudogene TRBV3-2) and TRBJ1-6; 9 positions match TRBD1. The germline V gene has CDR1 LGHDT and CDR2 YNNKEL (reference sequence). V lost 2 bases and J lost 8; bases outside the gene matches: 7. CDR3 size: 16 residues. CDR3 residues: CASSQWGQGEYSPLHF. CDR3 nucleotides: TGTGCCAGCAGCCAATGGGGACAGGGTGAATATTCACCCCTCCACTTT.

J is TRBJ2-7 and V is TRBV3-1 (or the pseudogene TRBV3-2); possible D gene TRBD2, 5 bases. Germline V gives CDR1 LGHDT, CDR2 YNNKEL (reference sequence). The CDR3 extends over 17 amino acids. V gave up 1 base and J gave up 2 bases, with 18 bases separating them. CDR3: CASSQARWQTTAYEQYF. The CDR3 DNA sequence: TGTGCCAGCAGCCAAGCGCGGTGGCAGACTACTGCCTACGAGCAGTACTTC.

This chain's CDR3 is CASSTPGQGLTNEKLFF. In DNA, the CDR3 is TGTGCCAGTAGTACACCGGGACAGGGATTAACTAATGAAAAACTGTTTTTT. The chain combines TRBV19 with TRBJ1-4, with TRBD1 matching 9 bases. The J segment lost 1 base and the V segment lost 4 bases, leaving 7 bases of the junction unmatched. CDR3 length equals 17 residues. Germline assignment: CDR1 LNHDA and CDR2 SQIVND (reference sequence).

This clone was found a few times. The gene calls are TRBV5-1 and TRBJ1-5; 9 bases line up with TRBD1. Germline V lookup: CDR1 SGHRS, CDR2 YFSETQ. After removal of 4 bases from V and 4 bases from J, the junction contained 3 bases not matched to a gene. CDR3 length equals 14 residues. The CDR3 bases are TGCGCCAGCAGCCCGGGGACAGGGAATCAGCCCCAGCATTTT. It specifies CASSPGTGNQPQHF. The full variable domain, with the rest looked up from reference TRBV5-1 and TRBJ1-5, is KAGVTQTPRYLIKTRGQQVTLSCSPISGHRSVSWYQQTPGQGLQFLFEYFSETQRNKGNFPGRFSGRQFSNSRSEMNVSTLELGDSALYLCASSPGTGNQPQHFGDGTRLSIL.

In its sample, this clone was seen a few times. The chain couples TRBV5-1 to TRBJ2-7; weak D call: TRBD1 (6 bases). Trimming pared 1 base from V and 4 bases from J, leaving 24 bases between. Germline CDR1 SGHRS, CDR2 YFSETQ. The CDR3 extends over 18 amino acids. CDR3 sequence (DNA): TGCGCCAGCAGCTTGATGGGCAGGGGTATAGGCAAACCTTACGAGCAGTACTTC. Protein sequence: CASSLMGRGIGKPYEQYF.

This clone was observed once. This chain joins TRBV27 and TRBJ2-5, with 10 bases aligning to TRBD1. Germline V gives CDR1 MNHEY, CDR2 SMNVEV (reference sequence). The V and J ends lost 4 bases and 5 bases, in that order; junction bases with no gene match: 13. The CDR3 is 17 amino acids. DNA for the CDR3: TGTGCCAGCAGTTCCAAACCGACAGGGGGCCTAGGGGAGACCCAGTACTTC. Its protein is CASSSKPTGGLGETQYF.

The V gene is TRBV7-9, the J gene TRBJ2-7; 9 bases map to TRBD1. Losses at the gene ends were 0 bases for V and 2 bases for J; bases not matched to a gene: 5. The CDR3 runs to 16 residues. Germline V gene data show CDR1 as SEHNR and CDR2 as FQNEAQ (reference sequence). CDR3 in amino acids: CASSLARTGVAYEQYF. The CDR3 region has the DNA TGTGCCAGCAGCTTAGCCAGGACAGGGGTCGCCTACGAGCAGTACTTC.